A selection of T cell receptor beta chains follows, all from one sample in a study of cytomegalovirus exposure and HLA in healthy donors. The method was immunoSEQ multiplex PCR; TCRdb's version includes in-frame clones alone and lacks a portion of them. The sample lists 140,000 or so clones, about 72% seen once, with more than 4% in the top ten. The specimen sequenced was PBMCs. The source of these receptors is a man in his 60s in good health and CMV-seronegative. Both conserved end residues are part of each CDR3. The order of the fields is J gene, CDR3 length, clone size, V gene, D gene, CDR3 protein, CDR3 DNA. D genes are given only for firm matches. The size entry is marked missing in some rows and otherwise reads once, few, many or a size class.

>TRBJ2-6|16|few|TRBV7-3|TRBD1
CASSPGTGFGANVLTF
TGTGCCAGCAGCCCCGGGACAGGGTTCGGGGCCAACGTCCTGACTTTC
>TRBJ2-2|16|.|TRBV7-6|TRBD2
CASSLELAGVTGELFF
TGTGCCAGCAGCTTAGAACTAGCGGGAGTTACCGGGGAGCTGTTTTTT
>TRBJ1-4|15|.|TRBV19|.
CASSIRTDPNEKLFF
TGTGCCAGTAGTATACGGACTGATCCTAATGAAAAACTGTTTTTT
>TRBJ2-7|14|.|TRBV11-3|TRBD2
CASSLEGTTYEQYF
TGTGCCAGCAGCTTAGAGGGGACTACCTACGAGCAGTACTTC
>TRBJ1-2|13|.|TRBV6-5|TRBD1
CASSYQGARGYTF
TGTGCCAGCAGTTACCAGGGGGCGCGAGGCTACACCTTC
>TRBJ2-3|16|.|TRBV9|.
CASSVDGSELTDTQYF
TGTGCCAGCAGCGTAGATGGCAGCGAACTCACAGATACGCAGTATTTT
>TRBJ2-7|12|.|TRBV6-1|.
CASRRGPYEQYF
TGTGCCAGCAGAAGGGGCCCTTACGAGCAGTACTTC
>TRBJ1-5|15|.|TRBV5-5|.
CASSLTGSDNQPQHF
TGTGCCAGCAGCTTGACAGGGTCGGACAATCAGCCCCAGCATTTT
>TRBJ1-1|14|.|TRBV7-3|TRBD1
CASSPDRANTEAFF
TGTGCCAGCAGCCCGGACAGGGCGAACACTGAAGCTTTCTTT
>TRBJ2-2|16|.|TRBV6-5|TRBD1
CASSLTGGYDTGELFF
TGTGCCAGCAGTTTGACAGGGGGATATGACACCGGGGAGCTGTTTTTT
>TRBJ2-7|15|once|TRBV11-1|TRBD2
CASSPGRTSLYEQYF
TGTGCCAGCAGCCCTGGAAGGACTAGCCTTTACGAGCAGTACTTC